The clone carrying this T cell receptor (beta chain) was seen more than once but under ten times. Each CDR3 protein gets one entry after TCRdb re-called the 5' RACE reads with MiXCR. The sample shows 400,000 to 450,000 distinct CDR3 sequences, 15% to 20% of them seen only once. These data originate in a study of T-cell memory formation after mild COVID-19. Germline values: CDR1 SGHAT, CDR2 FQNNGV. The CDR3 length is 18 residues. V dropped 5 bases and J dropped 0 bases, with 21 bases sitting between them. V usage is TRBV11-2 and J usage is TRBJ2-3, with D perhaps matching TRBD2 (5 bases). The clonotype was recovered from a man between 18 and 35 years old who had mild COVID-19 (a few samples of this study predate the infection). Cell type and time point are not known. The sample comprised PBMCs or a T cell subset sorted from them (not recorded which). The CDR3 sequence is CASSHRGPVMGSTDTQYF. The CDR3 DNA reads TGTGCCAGCAGCCACCGCGGGCCTGTTATGGGTAGCACAGATACGCAGTATTTT.